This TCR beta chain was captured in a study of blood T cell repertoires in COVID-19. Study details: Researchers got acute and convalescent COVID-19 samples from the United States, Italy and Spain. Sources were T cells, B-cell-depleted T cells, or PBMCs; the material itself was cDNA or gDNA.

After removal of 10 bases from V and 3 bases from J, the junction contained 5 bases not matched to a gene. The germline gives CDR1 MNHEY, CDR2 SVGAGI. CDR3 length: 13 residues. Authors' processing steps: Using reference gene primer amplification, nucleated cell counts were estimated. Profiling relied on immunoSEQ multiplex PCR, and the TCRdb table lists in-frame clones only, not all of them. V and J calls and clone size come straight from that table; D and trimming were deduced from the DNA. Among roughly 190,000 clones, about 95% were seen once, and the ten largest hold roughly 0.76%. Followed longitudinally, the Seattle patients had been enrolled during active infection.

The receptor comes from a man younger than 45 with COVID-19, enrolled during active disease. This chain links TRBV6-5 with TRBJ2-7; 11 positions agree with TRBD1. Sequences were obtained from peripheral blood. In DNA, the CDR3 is TGTGCCACCGAGGGGACAGGGGGCTACGAGCAGTACTTC. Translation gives CATEGTGGYEQYF.